This section outlines one T cell receptor beta chain sequence together with its context. This clonotype was recorded only once. The clone's antigen remains unknown. No much larger clone is present one base from it, and per-base qualities are unavailable. One read provides weak support. The method behind the library was 5' RACE. Instrument used: Illumina HiSeq 2500. The second PCR ran for about 6 to 12 cycles and used a J-beta primer mix along with a sample-barcoded 5' primer. A template-switch 5' adaptor carrying 12 random nucleotides introduced a unique molecular identifier onto each TCR beta cDNA molecule. Each sample yielded at least 2.5 million CDR3-containing paired-end reads. All of the RNA was converted into first-strand cDNA using the Mint cDNA synthesis kit, with a TRBC-specific oligonucleotide serving as the primer. Following uracil-DNA glycosylase treatment, all cDNA underwent a first 18-cycle PCR with the universal primers M1SS and BC2_uni_R. Processing in the source paper ran as follows. Normalization of each sample was performed by random selection of 1 million high-quality reads, each carrying a distinct molecular identifier. Reads with shared molecular identifiers were discarded instead of being binned into consensus sequences. MiTCR, run with a Q25 quality threshold and the strictest error-elimination algorithm, handled CDR3 identification, clonotype clustering and error correction. A nonparametric unseen species model using Euler transformation provided a lower-bound estimate of total TCR beta diversity. TCRdb itself trimmed the public reads at Q25 with fastp, ran MiXCR and retained productive beta chains. Rows are combined by CDR3 protein, so each entry shows the most common genes and DNA. These V and J calls originate from TCRdb's pipeline instead of the authors' own analysis. This sample lists around 1.7 million distinct CDR3 sequences; 28% were detected once. About 7.7% of the sample is taken by the ten largest.

Donors were around 37 systemically healthy Caucasian individuals from Russia aged roughly 6 to 100 years. Roughly 9.5 milliliters of peripheral blood were drawn from each donor into EDTA-treated Vacutainer tubes. Ficoll-Paque density-gradient centrifugation was used to isolate PBMCs, with at least 7 million per sample. Total RNA, at least 5 micrograms per sample, was extracted from PBMCs with Trizol reagent. For every donor, flow cytometry on a PBMC aliquot measured the percentage of naive CD45RAhigh/CD27high T cells. The data stem from a study of blood T cells in healthy people across ages (dated by TCRdb to between 2014 and 2016). Turning to the overall study: In model experiments, template switching captured roughly one uniquely barcoded TCR beta cDNA molecule for every two T cells. To track age-related changes in TCR beta repertoire diversity, the study relied on deep sequencing normalized with unique cDNA molecular identifiers. The donors were divided into four age groups: young (average about 16 years), middle-aged (around 37), aged (approximately 64) and long-lived (roughly 82). To avoid experimental bias, donors of different ages were randomly spread across the sequencing lanes. Two additional independent replicas of 1 million unique cDNA reads from the same blood draw were analyzed for two donors (one aged 18 to 30 and one aged 80 or older). The paper's findings and limits, for the study overall: As age increased, observed TCR beta diversity per million T cells dropped in a roughly linear way, and a significant reduction was already evident by age 40. Because donor CMV infection status was unknown, age-related changes in expanded clonotypes were potentially confounded. Conclusive comparison of naive and antigen-experienced compartments was prevented by the profiling of bulk unsorted PBMCs. A strong correlation was found between observed TCR beta diversity and the percentage of naive T cells measured by flow cytometry. Compared with the aged group, the long-lived group had more naive CD4+ T cells, fewer expanded clones and increased TCR diversity, suggesting age selection. Total diversity estimates from one million sequenced T cells were considered lower bounds and underestimates.

CDR1 and CDR2 (MGHRA, YSYEKL) derive from the germline V gene. V was cut back by 3 bases and J by 15 bases, leaving a gap of 18 bases between them. The CDR3 contains 13 residues, cysteine and phenylalanine counted. The entry retains the CDR3 DNA only, 39 bases that are in frame from base 1. This chain is built from TRBV4-1 and TRBJ2-4, with the D segment identity uncertain. Sequencing input: blood. The sequence was obtained from a woman in her 30s in good health. The sequenced DNA: TGCGCCAGCAGCCAGCTTCACGGGTACGAGCGGTACTTC. This gives the protein CASSQLHGYERYF.